These 19 T cell receptor beta chains were all obtained from the same sample, sequenced in a study of CD8 T cells in Susac syndrome. Random hexamers were used to reverse transcribe roughly 0.45 to 1 ug of RNA. Using its own MiXCR run on the immunoSEQ multiplex PCR reads, TCRdb lists one record per CDR3 protein. The sample has approximately 130,000 distinct CDR3 sequences, about 90% seen once; the top ten hold 0.2% to 0.25%. The sequenced sample consisted of CD8+ T cells from PBMCs. These receptors originate from a human donor with multiple sclerosis.

This chain links TRBV29-1 with TRBJ2-2, with D unresolved. The CDR3 contains 15 residues. V was trimmed by 7 bases and J by 1 base, leaving 16 bases between them. Germline-derived CDR1 and CDR2 are SQVTM and ANQGSEA. In nucleotides, the CDR3 is TGCAGCGCTACACTACCGTCTCAGAACACCGGGGAGCTGTTTTTT. The encoded protein is CSATLPSQNTGELFF.

The chain uses TRBV5-6 and TRBJ2-1; 9 bases agree with TRBD2. The V segment lost 3 bases and the J segment 3 bases; nucleotides outside the gene matches: 4. Germline assignment: CDR1 SGHDT and CDR2 YYEEEE. CDR3 size: 15 residues. CDR3 residues: CASSSVTSGYNEQFF. CDR3 coding DNA: TGTGCCAGCAGCTCCGTGACTAGCGGCTACAATGAGCAGTTCTTC.

The chain links TRBV14 to TRBJ2-5, with D possibly being TRBD1 or TRBD2 (5 bases each). This CDR3 region has 13 residues. The germline V and J ends were trimmed by 1 base and 6 bases, with 9 bases remaining between them. Germline V lookup: CDR1 SGHDN, CDR2 FVKESK. The CDR3 loop reads CASSQGWGQTQYF. The CDR3 nucleotides are TGTGCCAGCAGCCAAGGCTGGGGACAGACCCAGTACTTC.

The chain couples TRBV5-6 to TRBJ2-5, with no clear D. CDR3 length: 14 amino acids. Trimming shortened V by 3 bases and J by 0 bases, and 9 bases separated the two germline ends. Germline assignment: CDR1 SGHDT and CDR2 YYEEEE. As DNA, the CDR3 is TGTGCCAGCAGCTCTGACTGGAACCAAGAGACCCAGTACTTC. The encoded protein is CASSSDWNQETQYF. Variable domain in full (rest from reference TRBV5-6 and TRBJ2-5): DAGVTQSPTHLIKTRGQQVTLRCSPKSGHDTVSWYQQALGQGPQFIFQYYEEEERQRGNFPDRFSGHQFPNYSSELNVNALLLGDSALYLCASSSDWNQETQYFGPGTRLLVL.

The J gene is TRBJ1-1, the V gene TRBV6-5, with D maybe TRBD1 (5 bases). The CDR3 covers 15 residues. In germline, CDR1 is MNHEY, CDR2 SVGAGI. V was shortened by 2 bases and J by 0 bases, with 10 bases between the two germline ends. Written as DNA, the CDR3 is TGTGCCAGCAGTTACCTGAGGGGATTGAACACTGAAGCTTTCTTT. As protein: CASSYLRGLNTEAFF.

The J gene is TRBJ2-7, the V gene TRBV9; D remains unclear. Germline V gives CDR1 SGDLS, CDR2 YYNGEE. With 0 bases removed from V and 3 bases from J, the gap between germline ends came to 10 bases. The CDR3 length is 14 residues. For the CDR3, the DNA is TGTGCCAGCAGCGTAGCTGGCGGCGGCTACGAGCAGTACTTC. Its translation: CASSVAGGGYEQYF.

This clonotype was observed a few times. The chain uses TRBV28 and TRBJ2-7; 8 bases are a match to TRBD2. This CDR3 contains 15 residues. CDR1 MDHEN and CDR2 SYDVKM come from the germline V gene. V was pared by 3 bases and J by 0 bases, with 4 bases of the junction left unmatched. In DNA form, the CDR3 reads TGTGCCAGCAGTTTTGCGGGAGGTAGCTCCTACGAGCAGTACTTC. Residues: CASSFAGGSSYEQYF.

CDR3 sequence reads: CASTNLLSDTQYF. The CDR3 nucleotides read TGTGCCAGCACCAACCTACTTTCAGATACGCAGTATTTT. The rearrangement uses TRBV7-9 and TRBJ2-3, with D unclear. Between the trimmed V and J ends, which lost 7 bases and 4 bases, there was a span of 12 bases. This CDR3 has 13 amino acids. Looked up from germline, CDR1 is SEHNR and CDR2 is FQNEAQ (reference sequence). Looking up the rest from reference TRBV7-9 and TRBJ2-3 gives the full variable domain: DTGVSQNPRHKITKRGQNVTFRCDPISEHNRLYWYRQTLGQGPEFLTYFQNEAQLEKSRLLSDRFSAERPKGSFSTLEIQRTEQGDSAMYLCASTNLLSDTQYFGPGTRLTVL.

The rearrangement joins TRBV14 to TRBJ2-5; D perhaps matches TRBD2 (7 bases). Germline CDR1 and CDR2: SGHDN and FVKESK. Trimming shortened V by 2 bases and J by 5 bases, and 18 bases separated the two germline ends. This CDR3 comprises 16 residues. The CDR3 region is CASSQWGGADLETQYF. CDR3 coding DNA: TGTGCCAGCAGCCAATGGGGGGGCGCGGATTTGGAGACCCAGTACTTC.

V is TRBV3-1 and J is TRBJ2-7; 8 nucleotides align to TRBD1. CDR3 length: 17 amino acids. J gave up 8 bases and V 1 base, and 16 bases lay outside the gene matches. Germline V gene sequence: CDR1 LGHDT, CDR2 YNNKEL (reference sequence). CDR3 region: CASSQAVFDRGGFKQYF. CDR3 sequence (DNA): TGTGCCAGCAGCCAAGCGGTATTTGACAGGGGAGGCTTTAAGCAGTACTTC.

This clonotype was observed once. The chain couples TRBV4-1 to TRBJ1-1, with no clear D. The germline V gene encodes CDR1 MGHRA and CDR2 YSYEKL. The CDR3 covers 14 residues. Trimming removed 1 base at V and 8 bases at J, with 14 bases between. This CDR3 reads CASSQVSGSAEAFF. As DNA, the CDR3 is TGCGCCAGCAGCCAAGTCTCTGGATCCGCCGAAGCTTTCTTT.

About this clonotype itself: A junction boundary mismatches the germline segment, possibly from a read error. The rearrangement uses TRBV11-1 and TRBJ2-3, with TRBD2 matching over 11 bases. CDR1 is SGHAT, CDR2 FQDESV, per germline (reference sequence). CDR3 length: 21 residues. This chain's CDR3 is CASGLRISLKGLAVPTDTQYF. The CDR3 nucleotides read TGTGCCAGCGGCTTACGTATCAGCCTTAAGGGACTAGCGGTCCCCACAGATACGCAGTATTTT.

The chain carries TRBV7-9 and TRBJ1-2; D perhaps matches TRBD1 (6 bases). This CDR3 comprises 15 residues. V shed 5 bases and J shed 4 bases, with 17 bases lying between them. The germline V gene has CDR1 SEHNR and CDR2 FQNEAQ (reference sequence). The CDR3 bases are TGTGCCAGCAGCACCGATGCCGGGACACTCTATGGCTACACCTTC. Translating it yields CASSTDAGTLYGYTF.

The chain couples TRBV29-1 to TRBJ1-1; no clear D gene. Trimming left V 4 bases short and J 0 bases short, with 3 bases between. CDR1 is SQVTM and CDR2 is ANQGSEA in the germline V gene. The CDR3 loop spans 11 amino acids. CDR3 coding DNA: TGCAGCGTTGCCGTGAACACTGAAGCTTTCTTT. Its translation is CSVAVNTEAFF.

This sequence joins TRBV13 and TRBJ2-2, with 8 bases lining up with TRBD2. This CDR3 is 17 amino acids long. The V gene end was trimmed by 3 bases and the J gene end by 1 base; junction bases not matched to a gene: 7. CDR1 and CDR2 (germline): PRHDT, FYEKMQ (reference sequence). The CDR3 loop is CASSFGLADENTGELFF. CDR3 coding DNA: TGTGCCAGCAGCTTTGGACTAGCCGACGAGAACACCGGGGAGCTGTTTTTT.

The table lists this clonotype with a few counts. This sequence joins TRBV6-1 and TRBJ2-5; TRBD1 is a possible D gene (6 bases). Germline V CDR1 and CDR2: MNHNS, SASEGT. The CDR3 has 14 residues. With 7 bases removed from V and 2 bases from J, the gap between germline ends came to 14 bases. This CDR3 reads CASTPQGGQETQYF. Written as DNA, the CDR3 is TGTGCCAGCACCCCACAAGGGGGACAAGAGACCCAGTACTTC.

This clonotype was picked up one time. The chain is built from TRBV6-5 and TRBJ1-2; 8 bases are a match to TRBD1. Germline lookup yields CDR1 MNHEY and CDR2 SVGAGI. Germline trimming cut 5 bases from V and 8 bases from J; bases unmatched to any gene: 10. This CDR3 comprises 14 residues. DNA for the CDR3: TGTGCCAGCAGTCAAAACAGGGGGATAGAGGGCTACACCTTC. Translating gives CASSQNRGIEGYTF.

The chain couples TRBV13 to TRBJ1-4; D remains ambiguous. This CDR3 has 14 amino acids. The germline CDR1 and CDR2 sequences are PRHDT and FYEKMQ (reference sequence). V shed 2 bases and J shed 5 bases, with 9 bases lying between them. The CDR3 sequence: CASSLRQRNEKLFF. Here the CDR3 DNA reads TGTGCCAGCAGCTTACGGCAGCGGAATGAAAAACTGTTTTTT.

The chain carries TRBV13 and TRBJ1-2; TRBD1 matches at 9 bases. Germline V CDR1 and CDR2: PRHDT, FYEKMQ (reference sequence). J lost 2 bases, V lost 5 bases, and 6 bases had no gene match. The CDR3 runs to 15 residues. CDR3 amino acids: CASSLGTGSNYGYTF. CDR3 DNA sequence: TGTGCCAGCAGCCTTGGGACAGGGAGCAACTATGGCTACACCTTC. The full variable domain, rest sourced from reference TRBV13 and TRBJ1-2, is AAGVIQSPRHLIKEKRETATLKCYPIPRHDTVYWYQQGPGQDPQFLISFYEKMQSDKGSIPDRFSAQQFSDYHSELNMSSLELGDSALYFCASSLGTGSNYGYTFGSGTRLTVV.